What follows are 6 T cell receptor beta chains derived from one specimen sequenced in a study of T cells after yellow fever vaccination (dated by TCRdb to about 2019). What this sample's treatment or condition label stands for: live attenuated yellow fever vaccine strain. The method was 5' RACE. Sequenced on an Illumina HiSeq 2500. In-frame beta chains were kept once TCRdb had trimmed the public reads at Q25 with fastp and called clones with MiXCR. Here each entry gathers all rows of one CDR3 protein and keeps the most common genes and DNA. Here the sample has under 600,000 distinct CDR3 sequences; about 13% occur a single time. Over 11% of the sample is in the top ten clones. Specimen: PBMCs, collected on the day of the yellow fever booster vaccination. The source of these receptors is a young man who received the YFV17D yellow fever vaccine.

This clonotype has more than one count but fewer than ten. The chain carries TRBV15 and TRBJ1-2; D is possibly TRBD1 (5 bases). V lost 4 bases and J 8 bases, leaving 14 bases between the germline ends. The germline V gene has CDR1 LNHNV and CDR2 YYDKDF (reference sequence). This CDR3 has 13 residues. CDR3 in amino acids: CATSTRGGGGYTF. CDR3 bases: TGTGCCACCAGCACCCGGGGCGGAGGCGGCTACACCTTC.

The J gene is TRBJ1-2, the V gene TRBV7-9, with D possibly TRBD1 on 5 matching bases. Trimming took off 8 bases at V and 5 bases at J, with 15 bases between the two ends. Germline CDR1 SEHNR, CDR2 FQNEAQ (reference sequence). The CDR3 spans 13 residues. In DNA, the CDR3 is TGTGCCAGCGGTCCGGGACGGTCTTATGGCTACACCTTC. It yields the protein CASGPGRSYGYTF.

This clonotype showed up just a few times. This sequence joins TRBV5-1 and TRBJ2-5, with a tentative D call TRBD1 (5 bases). CDR3 size: 14 residues. Germline-derived CDR1 and CDR2 are SGHRS and YFSETQ. With 0 bases removed from V and 4 bases from J, the gap between germline ends came to 10 bases. The DNA for the CDR3 is TGCGCCAGCAGCTTGGACAGGTCGGGAGAGACCCAGTACTTC. This translates into CASSLDRSGETQYF.

In its sample, this clonotype was seen a few times. The V call is TRBV4-3, the J call TRBJ2-1; TRBD1 or TRBD2 may be the D gene (5 bases each). Germline assignment: CDR1 LGHNA and CDR2 YSLEER. The CDR3 loop spans 16 amino acids. V was trimmed by 2 bases and J by 3 bases, leaving 14 bases between them. The CDR3 spells CASSQQGGPLYNEQFF. The CDR3 DNA reads as TGCGCCAGCAGCCAACAGGGCGGGCCCCTCTACAATGAGCAGTTCTTC.

This chain uses TRBV5-1 with TRBJ2-1; 13 bases align to TRBD2. The CDR3 spans 17 residues. Trimming at V came to 4 bases and at J to 4 bases, leaving 8 bases not matched to a gene. Germline V CDR1 and CDR2: SGHRS, YFSETQ. The CDR3 sequence is CASSMGLAGRGYNEQFF. CDR3 nucleotide sequence: TGCGCCAGCAGCATGGGACTAGCGGGAAGGGGGTACAATGAGCAGTTCTTC.

This rearrangement joins TRBV4-2 to TRBJ2-3, with TRBD1 identical over 12 bases. V dropped 5 bases and J dropped 10; count of bases not matched to a gene: 10. From germline, CDR1 is LGHNA and CDR2 YNFKEQ. The CDR3 sequence is 15 residues long. This CDR3 reads CASSSRDRGHPSQYF. DNA of the CDR3: TGTGCCAGCAGCTCCCGGGACAGGGGGCACCCCTCGCAGTATTTT.